Below are 22 T cell receptor beta chains sequenced from a single sample in a study of blood T cell repertoires in COVID-19. Profiled with immunoSEQ multiplex PCR; TCRdb holds only in-frame clones, not every one. The sample carries 40,000 to 50,000 clones, 89% recorded once. The sequencing input was peripheral blood. The receptors derive from a man between 50 and 59 years old with active COVID-19.

V and J are TRBV19 and TRBJ2-3; possible D gene TRBD1, 6 bases. V lost 2 bases, J lost 0 bases, and 9 bases lay in between. This CDR3 comprises 15 residues. Germline V lookup: CDR1 LNHDA, CDR2 SQIVND (reference sequence). CDR3 sequence (DNA): TGTGCCAGTAGTATAATGCAGGGGAGCACAGATACGCAGTATTTT. It encodes CASSIMQGSTDTQYF.

The CDR3 bases are TGTGCCAGCCGGGAGGGCACAGATACGCAGTATTTT. It codes for CASREGTDTQYF. This sequence joins TRBV18 and TRBJ2-3, with 7 bases matching TRBD2. CDR1 and CDR2 from the germline V gene are KGHSH and LQKENI. The V and J ends lost 8 bases and 1 base, in that order; junction bases with no gene match: 0. The CDR3 runs to 12 residues.

V gene TRBV30 combines with J gene TRBJ2-7, with 8 positions matching TRBD2. The CDR3 covers 14 residues. V lost 1 base to trimming and J lost 4 bases; unmatched junction nucleotides: 6. Germline V gene lookup returns CDR1 GTSNPN and CDR2 SVGIG (reference sequence). The CDR3 loop reads CAWSDVSGIYEQYF. The CDR3, as DNA: TGTGCCTGGAGTGACGTTAGCGGGATATACGAGCAGTACTTC.

The genes are TRBV5-4 and TRBJ2-1, with TRBD1 matching 7 bases. Germline loops: CDR1 SGHNT, CDR2 YYREEE (reference sequence). This CDR3 spans 14 amino acids. Trimming cost V 3 bases and J 3 bases; bases outside gene matches: 3. CDR3 in DNA: TGTGCCAGCAGCTCGACAGGGTTCTACAATGAGCAGTTCTTC. Translation gives CASSSTGFYNEQFF.

The V gene is TRBV7-2, the J gene TRBJ2-2; D perhaps matches TRBD1 (7 bases). The length of the CDR3 is 13 residues. V lost 6 bases to trimming and J lost 9 bases, with 14 bases between them. CDR1 and CDR2 (germline): SGHTA, FQGNSA. Written as DNA, the CDR3 is TGTGCCAGCAGGCGGGGACAGCACCGGGAGCTGTTTTTT. Protein: CASRRGQHRELFF.

The rearrangement uses TRBV18 and TRBJ1-1; D is uncertain. The ends were cut back, 5 bases at V and 6 bases at J, with 16 bases in the middle. The CDR3 has 14 amino acids. In germline, CDR1 is KGHSH, CDR2 LQKENI. DNA for the CDR3: TGTGCCAGCTCAGAAAGATTAGAAAGCGCTGAAGCTTTCTTT. Residues: CASSERLESAEAFF.

The chain has TRBV5-1 and TRBJ1-2; TRBD1 matches at 7 bases. The trim removed 0 bases at V and 0 bases at J, leaving 8 bases unmatched. The CDR3 consists of 17 residues. Germline V CDR1 and CDR2: SGHRS, YFSETQ. The CDR3 nucleotides are TGCGCCAGCAGCTTGGTGAGGGGGCGCCGGGCTAACTATGGCTACACCTTC. Amino acid sequence: CASSLVRGRRANYGYTF.

This clone has only one observation. J is TRBJ1-1 and V is TRBV7-6; weak D call: TRBD1 (6 bases). The CDR3 loop spans 15 amino acids. Germline CDR1 and CDR2: SGHVS and FNYEAQ. Trimming pared 1 base from V and 3 bases from J, leaving 12 bases between. CDR3 DNA: TGTGCCAGCAGCTTAGGGCAGGGGCTGGACACTGAAGCTTTCTTT. It translates to CASSLGQGLDTEAFF.

This clone was found a few times. The V and J genes are TRBV3-1 (or the pseudogene TRBV3-2) and TRBJ2-1; 8 bases line up with TRBD2. The germline V gene encodes CDR1 LGHDT and CDR2 YNNKEL (reference sequence). V gave up 5 bases and J gave up 4 bases; unmatched junction bases: 19. The CDR3 spans 19 residues. The CDR3 protein is CASSGRPSGSSLWYNEQFF. CDR3 sequence (DNA): TGTGCCAGCAGCGGCCGCCCCAGCGGGAGCTCACTGTGGTACAATGAGCAGTTCTTC.

The chain combines TRBV19 with TRBJ2-1, with 12 bases matching TRBD2. V was pared by 6 bases and J by 10 bases, with 16 bases of the junction left unmatched. Germline CDR1 is LNHDA and CDR2 is SQIVND (reference sequence). The CDR3 is 17 residues long. The CDR3 here is CASSRMGASGRAGEQFF. CDR3 bases: TGTGCCAGTAGCCGAATGGGGGCTAGCGGGAGGGCCGGGGAGCAGTTCTTC.

The chain carries TRBV12-5 and TRBJ1-5, with D tentatively TRBD1 (6 bases). CDR1 and CDR2 from the germline V gene are LGHNT and FRNRAP. The V gene lost 2 bases and the J gene lost 0 bases, with 11 bases spanning the gap. CDR3 size: 16 residues. The CDR3 nucleotides read TGTGCTAGTGGTTTGCCCACAGGGAATAGCAATCAGCCCCAGCATTTT. It encodes CASGLPTGNSNQPQHF.

The chain couples TRBV19 to TRBJ2-7, with 10 bases identical to TRBD2. CDR1 and CDR2 (germline): LNHDA, SQIVND (reference sequence). Trimming cost V 8 bases and J 0 bases; bases outside gene matches: 4. There are 14 residues in the CDR3. CDR3: CASRTSGSSYEQYF. In DNA form, the CDR3 reads TGTGCCAGTCGGACTAGCGGAAGCTCCTACGAGCAGTACTTC.

This clone was detected once. This chain connects TRBV6-2 or TRBV6-3 to TRBJ2-7; 7 bases align to TRBD2. CDR1 MNHEY and CDR2 SVGEGT come from the germline V gene. The CDR3 contains 17 residues. With 4 bases clipped from V and 3 bases from J, the junction kept 15 bases outside the gene matches. Written as DNA, the CDR3 is TGTGCCAGCAGTTTCCCCTATCGCGGCGGGAGAGGCTACGAGCAGTACTTC. It encodes CASSFPYRGGRGYEQYF.

J is TRBJ1-1 and V is TRBV28, with D perhaps TRBD1 (6 bases). The CDR3 spans 14 residues. From germline, CDR1 is MDHEN and CDR2 SYDVKM. V lost 5 bases and J 4 bases, leaving 14 bases between the germline ends. Here the CDR3 reads CASSPHRVGTEAFF. Here the CDR3 DNA reads TGTGCCAGCAGTCCTCACAGGGTGGGCACTGAAGCTTTCTTT.

The chain is built from TRBV11-2 and TRBJ2-2; 10 bases map to TRBD2. The trim removed 5 bases at V and 1 base at J, leaving 10 bases unmatched. There are 18 residues in the CDR3. Germline V CDR1 and CDR2: SGHAT, FQNNGV. The CDR3 coding sequence is TGTGCCAGCAGCCGAAGGAAGCGGGAGGGAGGGAACACCGGGGAGCTGTTTTTT. This encodes CASSRRKREGGNTGELFF.

The chain uses TRBV11-2 and TRBJ2-3; TRBD2 agrees at 12 bases. The CDR3 covers 19 residues. After removal of 0 bases from V and 2 bases from J, the junction contained 9 bases not matched to a gene. The germline CDR1 and CDR2 sequences are SGHAT and FQNNGV. The CDR3 region is CASSLDEGLAGLITDTQYF. The CDR3 DNA follows: TGTGCCAGCAGCTTAGATGAGGGACTAGCGGGTTTGATCACAGATACGCAGTATTTT.

The chain links TRBV7-9 to TRBJ2-7, with D unclear. The V gene's germline CDR1 is SEHNR and CDR2 FQNEAQ (reference sequence). The ends were cut back, 5 bases at V and 4 bases at J, with 6 bases in the middle. This CDR3 comprises 11 residues. This CDR3 is CASSTVYEQYF. CDR3 bases: TGTGCCAGCAGCACTGTTTACGAGCAGTACTTC. The full variable domain, with the rest looked up from reference TRBV7-9 and TRBJ2-7, is DTGVSQNPRHKITKRGQNVTFRCDPISEHNRLYWYRQTLGQGPEFLTYFQNEAQLEKSRLLSDRFSAERPKGSFSTLEIQRTEQGDSAMYLCASSTVYEQYFGPGTRLTVT.

The V call is TRBV29-1, the J call TRBJ2-2, with 14 nucleotides matching TRBD2. The V gene end was trimmed by 6 bases and the J gene end by 4 bases; junction bases not matched to a gene: 10. This CDR3 has 17 residues. Germline CDR1 reads SQVTM; CDR2 reads ANQGSEA. The CDR3 DNA sequence: TGCAGCGTCGCCGGGACTAGCGGGAGAGAGGGCACCGGGGAGCTGTTTTTT. Its translation: CSVAGTSGREGTGELFF.

This sequence joins TRBV4-3 and TRBJ1-1; no clear D. Deletions cut 0 bases from V and 8 bases from J, with 10 bases between. Germline assignment: CDR1 LGHNA and CDR2 YSLEER. The CDR3 length is 13 residues. The CDR3 DNA sequence: TGCGCCAGCAGCCAAGATGGGGAGCGGGAAGCTTTCTTT. This codes for CASSQDGEREAFF.

CDR3 sequence: CASSLSQGTSGHEQFF. CDR3 nucleotides: TGTGCCAGCAGCCTATCACAGGGGACTAGCGGCCATGAGCAGTTCTTC. The chain has TRBV11-2 and TRBJ2-1; 11 positions agree with TRBD2. Germline CDR1 and CDR2: SGHAT and FQNNGV. The CDR3 runs 16 residues. Trimming took 5 bases from V and 8 from J; bases not matched to a gene: 11.

The V gene is TRBV28, the J gene TRBJ2-2, with D possibly being TRBD1 (5 bases). This CDR3 has 16 amino acids. Trimming cost V 2 bases and J 6 bases, with 16 bases left between them. Germline CDR1 is MDHEN and CDR2 is SYDVKM. The CDR3 loop is CASSLVGSQGAGELFF. In DNA form, the CDR3 reads TGTGCCAGCAGTTTAGTTGGCTCCCAGGGCGCCGGGGAGCTGTTTTTT.

This chain uses TRBV11-3 with TRBJ1-3; D is uncertain. V shed 4 bases and J shed 5 bases, with 3 bases lying between them. The CDR3 is made up of 11 amino acids. Germline CDR1 and CDR2: SGHNT and YENEEA. The CDR3 region is CASSYRNTIYF. As DNA, the CDR3 is TGTGCCAGCAGCTACAGAAACACCATATATTTT.